The 13 T cell receptor beta chains below all came from one sample that was sequenced in a study of chemoradiotherapy in HPV16-positive cancers. Using immunoSEQ multiplex PCR, the repertoire was profiled, and TCRdb retains in-frame clones only, with some absent. The table shows roughly 7,400 clones, with around 74% occurring only once. The sample was tumor tissue, taken from a patient who underwent chemoradiotherapy. All receptors come from a human donor with HPV-associated anogenital cancer.

This clone was found a few times. The V gene is TRBV10-3, the J gene TRBJ2-3, with TRBD2 matching over 9 bases. The germline CDR1 and CDR2 sequences are ENHRY and SYGVKD. J was trimmed by 5 bases and V by 4 bases; bases with no gene match: 7. This CDR3 is built from 15 residues. CDR3 loop: CAISVGGGAGDTQYF. In nucleotides, the CDR3 is TGTGCCATCAGTGTTGGCGGGGGGGCCGGAGATACGCAGTATTTT.

The chain is built from TRBV19 and TRBJ1-5; 7 bases match TRBD1. Germline CDR1 is LNHDA and CDR2 is SQIVND (reference sequence). Losses at the gene ends were 3 bases for V and 1 base for J; bases not matched to a gene: 3. The CDR3 runs to 15 residues. Here the CDR3 reads CASSIGQASNQPQHF. DNA for the CDR3: TGTGCCAGTAGTATTGGACAGGCGAGCAATCAGCCCCAGCATTTT.

The V call is TRBV30, the J call TRBJ2-7; 7 bases line up with TRBD1. This CDR3 spans 15 amino acids. The germline V gene has CDR1 GTSNPN and CDR2 SVGIG (reference sequence). Trimming cost V 4 bases and J 1 base; bases outside gene matches: 10. CDR3 in DNA: TGTGCCTGGAACCCGGGACAGTCGTATTCCTACGAGCAGTACTTC. It translates to CAWNPGQSYSYEQYF.

The chain recombines TRBV7-2 with TRBJ2-1; D unresolved. Germline-derived CDR1 and CDR2 are SGHTA and FQGNSA. Trimming shortened V by 2 bases and J by 0 bases, and 8 bases separated the two germline ends. The CDR3 sequence is 15 residues long. The CDR3 loop is CASSLLGSSYNEQFF. DNA for the CDR3: TGTGCCAGCAGCTTACTAGGTAGCTCCTACAATGAGCAGTTCTTC. Together with reference TRBV7-2 and TRBJ2-1, the CDR3 gives the full variable domain: GAGVSQSPSNKVTEKGKDVELRCDPISGHTALYWYRQSLGQGLEFLIYFQGNSAPDKSGLPSDRFSAERTGGSVSTLTIQRTQQEDSAVYLCASSLLGSSYNEQFFGPGTRLTVL.

The CDR3 sequence is CASSPRYWLAISYNEQFF. In nucleotides, the CDR3 is TGCGCCAGCAGCCCAAGATATTGGCTAGCGATCTCCTACAATGAGCAGTTCTTC. The chain uses TRBV4-1 and TRBJ2-1; D might be TRBD2 (6 bases). CDR1 and CDR2 (germline): MGHRA, YSYEKL. The CDR3 loop spans 18 amino acids. V gave up 4 bases and J gave up 0 bases, with 19 bases separating them.

The J gene is TRBJ1-1, the V gene TRBV6-5; no firm D call. V lost 5 bases, J lost 0 bases, and 10 bases lay in between. This CDR3 contains 14 residues. Germline V lookup: CDR1 MNHEY, CDR2 SVGAGI. The CDR3 nucleotides read TGTGCCAGCAGTGATTACCAGATGAACACTGAAGCTTTCTTT. Its translation is CASSDYQMNTEAFF.

The V gene is TRBV4-1, the J gene TRBJ1-4; D unclear. The V gene lost 1 base and the J gene lost 5 bases, with 5 bases spanning the gap. This CDR3 has 13 amino acids. Per germline, CDR1 MGHRA and CDR2 YSYEKL. CDR3 nucleotide sequence: TGCGCCAGCAGCCAAGGATTAAATGAAAAACTGTTTTTT. It specifies CASSQGLNEKLFF.

The chain uses TRBV7-9 and TRBJ2-3, with 15 bases that match TRBD2. The CDR3 consists of 16 residues. Trimming removed 5 bases from V and 5 bases from J; junction bases left unmatched: 5. The germline gives CDR1 SEHNR, CDR2 FQNEAQ (reference sequence). This CDR3 reads CASSPGLAGGRDTQYF. The CDR3 DNA reads TGTGCCAGCAGCCCGGGACTAGCGGGGGGACGAGATACGCAGTATTTT.

This clone was observed a handful of times. The gene calls are TRBV7-8 and TRBJ1-5; maybe TRBD1 (6 bases). The CDR3 length is 15 residues. CDR1 SGHVS and CDR2 FQNEAQ come from the germline V gene. With 0 bases removed from V and 7 bases from J, the gap between germline ends came to 13 bases. CDR3 amino acids: CASSLAWAGDQPQHF. Written as DNA, the CDR3 is TGTGCCAGCAGCTTAGCGTGGGCAGGGGACCAGCCCCAGCATTTT.

The chain uses TRBV9 and TRBJ2-5; D may match TRBD1 or TRBD2 (5 bases each). V was clipped by 4 bases and J by 4 bases, with 14 bases between them. This CDR3 comprises 14 residues. Germline values: CDR1 SGDLS, CDR2 YYNGEE. CDR3 in amino acids: CASSPRWGTETQYF. CDR3 DNA sequence: TGTGCCAGCAGCCCCCGTTGGGGGACAGAGACCCAGTACTTC.

The chain carries TRBV7-3 and TRBJ2-7, with D uncertain. The CDR3 extends over 15 amino acids. Germline V gene sequence: CDR1 SGHTA, CDR2 FQGTGA. Deletions cut 0 bases from V and 2 bases from J, with 11 bases between. The CDR3 coding sequence is TGTGCCAGCAGCTTAACTGAGGCGAGTACCTACGAGCAGTACTTC. It is translated as CASSLTEASTYEQYF.

The table lists this clone with a few counts. The V gene is TRBV2, the J gene TRBJ1-2; D remains unclear. The V end was cut by 2 bases, the J end by 5 bases, with 3 bases between. CDR3 length: 11 residues. Per the germline V gene, CDR1 is SNHLY and CDR2 is FYNNEI. The CDR3 sequence: CASSERYGYTF. The CDR3, as DNA: TGTGCCAGCAGTGAAAGATATGGCTACACCTTC.

The chain carries TRBV6-1 and TRBJ1-6, with D possibly matching TRBD1 (6 bases). The V end lost 4 bases, the J end lost 14 bases, and 21 bases lay between the germline ends. Germline V CDR1 and CDR2: MNHNS, SASEGT. The CDR3 runs to 15 residues. CDR3 region: CASSVNGDTLGALHF. The CDR3 nucleotides read TGTGCCAGCAGTGTTAACGGGGACACCCTGGGAGCCCTCCACTTT.